The 20 T cell receptor beta chains in this list originate from one sample, sequenced in a study of blood T cell repertoires in COVID-19. The protocol was immunoSEQ multiplex PCR, while the TCRdb copy is restricted to in-frame clones and leaves out a portion. The table has more than 95,000 clones, 88% seen once. The sequenced sample consisted of peripheral blood. These receptors were obtained from a woman aged 80 or older with acute or convalescent COVID-19.

The chain carries TRBV20-1 and TRBJ1-3; D is ambiguous. Germline V gives CDR1 DFQATT, CDR2 SNEGSKA (reference sequence). The CDR3 contains 15 residues. V lost 6 bases to trimming and J lost 0 bases, with 15 bases between them. The CDR3 here is CSASRPGSSGNTIYF. The DNA for the CDR3 is TGCAGTGCCAGTAGACCGGGAAGCTCTGGAAACACCATATATTTT.

V usage is TRBV15 and J usage is TRBJ1-1; D is possibly TRBD1 (5 bases). The CDR3 has 15 amino acids. Trimming took 3 bases from V and 3 from J, leaving 14 bases between them. Germline CDR1 reads LNHNV; CDR2 reads YYDKDF (reference sequence). The CDR3 DNA sequence: TGTGCCACCAGCAGTTCAATGGGGGGATACACTGAAGCTTTCTTT. Translating gives CATSSSMGGYTEAFF.

The V gene is TRBV10-3, the J gene TRBJ1-1; D is perhaps TRBD1 (5 bases). Germline loops: CDR1 ENHRY, CDR2 SYGVKD. The CDR3 contains 12 residues. V lost 6 bases to trimming and J lost 5 bases, with 10 bases between them. CDR3 sequence reads: CAIRQETTEAFF. The CDR3 coding sequence is TGTGCCATCAGACAGGAGACGACTGAAGCTTTCTTT.

This rearrangement joins TRBV4-3 to TRBJ2-1, with 10 bases that match TRBD1. The CDR3 is made up of 15 amino acids. Germline assignment: CDR1 LGHNA and CDR2 YSLEER. Losses at the gene ends were 1 base for V and 7 bases for J; bases not matched to a gene: 4. DNA for the CDR3: TGCGCCAGCAGCCAAGGACAGGGGGCTAGGAATGAGCAGTTCTTC. This codes for CASSQGQGARNEQFF.

V usage is TRBV7-6 and J usage is TRBJ2-3; D may be TRBD1 (6 bases). CDR3 size: 16 residues. V was cut by 3 bases and J by 2 bases, with 15 bases left in between. Germline lookup yields CDR1 SGHVS and CDR2 FNYEAQ. The CDR3 is CASSLRDTPFTDTQYF. The CDR3 nucleotides read TGTGCCAGCAGCTTGAGGGACACCCCCTTCACAGATACGCAGTATTTT.

The chain recombines TRBV7-8 with TRBJ2-2; D gene ambiguous. This CDR3 has 13 amino acids. Trimming removed 4 bases from V and 3 bases from J, with 6 bases in between. Germline V gives CDR1 SGHVS, CDR2 FQNEAQ. CDR3 sequence: CASSSYYTGELFF. The CDR3 bases are TGTGCCAGCAGCTCCTACTACACCGGGGAGCTGTTTTTT.

The chain uses TRBV5-6 and TRBJ1-5; 9 bases line up with TRBD1. Looked up from germline, CDR1 is SGHDT and CDR2 is YYEEEE. CDR3 length equals 13 residues. The J segment lost 4 bases and the V segment lost 7 bases, leaving 3 bases of the junction unmatched. In DNA, the CDR3 is TGTGCCAGCGGGACAGGGCAAAATCAGCCCCAGCATTTT. This gives the protein CASGTGQNQPQHF.

This clone was detected once. This sequence joins TRBV19 and TRBJ2-2, with D perhaps TRBD2 (6 bases). The CDR3 sequence is 13 residues long. Trimming left V 4 bases short and J 8 bases short, with 11 bases between. Germline loops: CDR1 LNHDA, CDR2 SQIVND (reference sequence). The CDR3 region is CASSNRDSGELFF. CDR3 bases: TGTGCCAGTAGTAATCGGGACTCGGGGGAGCTGTTTTTT.

V gene TRBV11-2 combines with J gene TRBJ2-1, with unresolved D. The V end lost 5 bases, the J end lost 7 bases, and 6 bases lay between the germline ends. CDR1 is SGHAT, CDR2 FQNNGV, per germline. The CDR3 extends over 11 amino acids. For the CDR3, the DNA is TGTGCCAGCAGCCAATCAAATGAGCAGTTCTTC. Its protein product is CASSQSNEQFF.

The CDR3 DNA reads as TGTGCCAGCAGCCAAAGGGCGCGGGGGGCAGGAGATACGCAGTATTTT. Its protein product is CASSQRARGAGDTQYF. V usage is TRBV3-1 (or the pseudogene TRBV3-2) and J usage is TRBJ2-3; 8 bases agree with TRBD2. Germline CDR1 LGHDT, CDR2 YNNKEL (reference sequence). This CDR3 spans 16 amino acids. J was trimmed by 5 bases and V by 2 bases; bases with no gene match: 9.

The rearrangement joins TRBV2 to TRBJ1-4, with 8 bases identical to TRBD1. CDR1 and CDR2 (germline): SNHLY, FYNNEI. Trimming removed 5 bases from V and 3 bases from J; junction bases left unmatched: 5. The CDR3 has 15 residues. For the CDR3, the DNA is TGTGCCAGCAGTCTGACAGGGGCCCCTAATGAAAAACTGTTTTTT. Translation: CASSLTGAPNEKLFF.

This clone was picked up one time. The chain employs TRBV6-6 and TRBJ1-1; D unresolved. V was shortened by 7 bases and J by 1 base, with 13 bases between the two germline ends. The germline V gene encodes CDR1 MNHNY and CDR2 SVGAGI (reference sequence). The CDR3 has 14 amino acids. This CDR3 reads CASNMGQPNTEAFF. For the CDR3, the DNA is TGTGCCAGCAATATGGGCCAACCGAACACTGAAGCTTTCTTT.

This chain uses TRBV5-1 with TRBJ2-7, with TRBD1 as a possible D gene (5 bases). Germline values: CDR1 SGHRS, CDR2 YFSETQ. Between the trimmed V and J ends, which lost 1 base and 6 bases, there was a span of 8 bases. The CDR3 has 12 amino acids. Here the CDR3 reads CASSLKGIEQYF. DNA for the CDR3: TGCGCCAGCAGCTTGAAGGGGATCGAGCAGTACTTC.

This CDR3 reads CASQGTGGTYYNEQFF. Written as DNA, the CDR3 is TGTGCCAGTCAAGGTACAGGGGGTACCTATTACAATGAGCAGTTCTTC. This sequence joins TRBV19 and TRBJ2-1; 8 nucleotides align to TRBD1. The V gene's germline CDR1 is LNHDA and CDR2 SQIVND (reference sequence). Trimming removed 8 bases from V and 4 bases from J; junction bases left unmatched: 13. This CDR3 contains 16 residues.

The rearrangement links TRBV5-1 to TRBJ1-1; D remains ambiguous. There are 13 residues in the CDR3. V lost 0 bases and J 4 bases, leaving 7 bases between the germline ends. CDR1 is SGHRS and CDR2 is YFSETQ in the germline V gene. CDR3 protein: CASSLAQATEAFF. For the CDR3, the DNA is TGCGCCAGCAGCTTGGCTCAGGCCACTGAAGCTTTCTTT. Supplemented by reference TRBV5-1 and TRBJ1-1, the full variable domain reads KAGVTQTPRYLIKTRGQQVTLSCSPISGHRSVSWYQQTPGQGLQFLFEYFSETQRNKGNFPGRFSGRQFSNSRSEMNVSTLELGDSALYLCASSLAQATEAFFGQGTRLTVV.

The V gene is TRBV4-2, the J gene TRBJ1-2; no clear D. Germline assignment: CDR1 LGHNA and CDR2 YNFKEQ. The CDR3 contains 16 residues. V lost 4 bases and J 0 bases, leaving 15 bases between the germline ends. The CDR3 here is CASSPQIGVANYGYTF. In nucleotides, the CDR3 is TGTGCCAGCAGCCCTCAGATCGGGGTAGCTAACTATGGCTACACCTTC.

The rearrangement uses TRBV19 and TRBJ2-1; 10 bases agree with TRBD2. The germline CDR1 and CDR2 sequences are LNHDA and SQIVND (reference sequence). CDR3 size: 15 residues. V shed 5 bases, J shed 8 bases, and the junction held 9 bases outside the gene matches. The CDR3 protein is CASSRSSGGAYEQFF. The CDR3 DNA reads as TGTGCCAGTAGTCGCTCAAGCGGGGGGGCCTATGAGCAGTTCTTC. Full variable domain (outside the CDR3, taken from reference TRBV19 and TRBJ2-1): DGGITQSPKYLFRKEGQNVTLSCEQNLNHDAMYWYRQDPGQGLRLIYYSQIVNDFQKGDIAEGYSVSREKKESFPLTVTSAQKNPTAFYLCASSRSSGGAYEQFFGPGTRLTVL.

This clone occurred a few times. The rearrangement links TRBV6-5 to TRBJ1-2, with D unclear. The CDR3 is 15 amino acids. V gave up 5 bases and J gave up 1 base, with 14 bases separating them. CDR1 and CDR2 from the germline V gene are MNHEY and SVGAGI. The CDR3 protein is CASSRTPRINYGYTF. The CDR3 coding sequence is TGTGCCAGCAGTCGTACTCCGAGGATTAACTATGGCTACACCTTC.

J is TRBJ1-4 and V is TRBV28; the D is unclear. The V end was cut by 6 bases, the J end by 1 base, with 9 bases between. The CDR3 runs to 14 residues. Germline CDR1 MDHEN, CDR2 SYDVKM. This CDR3 is CASRSGRTNEKLFF. CDR3 nucleotide sequence: TGTGCCAGCAGGAGCGGCCGAACTAATGAAAAACTGTTTTTT.

The chain combines TRBV3-1 (or the pseudogene TRBV3-2) with TRBJ2-1; maybe TRBD1 (6 bases). Germline CDR1 is LGHDT and CDR2 is YNNKEL (reference sequence). The CDR3 sequence is 15 residues long. Deletions cut 3 bases from V and 6 bases from J, with 15 bases between. This chain's CDR3 is CASSQPGDAFNEQFF. The DNA for the CDR3 is TGTGCCAGCAGCCAGCCAGGGGATGCCTTCAATGAGCAGTTCTTC.